The present TCR beta chain was sequenced within a study of T-cell memory formation after mild COVID-19 (dated by TCRdb to the early 2020s). At the level of the whole study: TCR sequence clusters from the two donors were largely donor specific. T-cell clones expanding and contracting after mild COVID-19 in a couple of donors were tracked by longitudinal TCRalpha and TCRbeta repertoire sequencing. Two young, previously healthy adult volunteers, one female and one male, were included in the cohort.

Results and caveats for the whole study, not just this receptor: From day 15 to 85, contracting clones showed balanced CD4/CD8 phenotypes, whereas a second wave of clones that expanded from day 15 to 37 leaned towards CD4+. Contracting CD4+ clones were located mainly in the CM and EM memory subsets, whereas CD8+ clones were found to be enriched in EMRA. SARS-CoV-2 specificity of the second-wave clones peaking on day 37 was not confirmed. Only a couple of mild cases were covered in the study, and larger cohorts including severe cases with pre-infection samples were considered necessary. Some responding clones were found in pre-infection memory, which suggests that pre-existing cross-reactive memory T cells took part in the SARS-CoV-2 response.

Including cysteine and phenylalanine, the CDR3 has 14 amino acids. The read is trimmed to its CDR3 DNA, 42 bases read in frame from base 1. V trim: 2 bases; J trim: 6 bases; unmatched bases: 3. Ficoll-Paque density gradient centrifugation was the method used to isolate PBMCs. Many counts were recorded for this clonotype. The antigen this receptor binds is unknown. It has no much larger one-base neighbor in the sample; base qualities were not kept. TCRdb names Illumina NovaSeq 6000 as the instrument used. TCRalpha and TCRbeta cDNA libraries were built by 5'RACE with constant-segment primers, adding sample barcodes and unique molecular identifiers. RNA was extracted from every sample with Trizol reagent. Library amplification was performed in two PCR steps, and a second sample barcode and Illumina TruSeq adapters were introduced in the second step. Sequencing of libraries was performed on an Illumina NovaSeq with 2 x 150 bp paired-end reads. The paper's data handling went like this. Demultiplexing of reads and collapsing into UMI-guided consensus sequences were performed with migec v1.2.7. Using mixcr v2.1.11, the UMI consensuses were aligned to TRA and TRB V and J templates and assembled into clonotypes. Expanded or contracted clonotypes were those called significant by both edgeR and NoisET, with noise models trained on biological replicates. edgeR calls used a false discovery rate-adjusted p below 0.01 and a log2 fold-change threshold of 1. As an exploratory analysis of dynamics, PCA with hierarchical clustering was applied to max-normalized trajectories of the 1000 most abundant clonotypes. Each responding clone was given a CD4 or CD8 phenotype based on the CD4+ and CD8+ repertoires, which had been sequenced separately. TCRdb redid the processing of the public reads, applying fastp at Q25 and MiXCR, and retained in-frame beta chains. Rows are unified per CDR3 protein, each entry keeping the most common DNA and genes. The V and J calls were determined by TCRdb, not by the authors. For this sample there are 180,000 or so distinct CDR3 sequences; about 9.9% appear just once. The biggest ten clones account for more than 3.5% of the sample.

The rearranged chain carries TRBV12-3 or TRBV12-4 and TRBJ1-4; TRBD1 agrees with 7 junctional bases. The clonotype comes from a man aged 18-30 years who had mild COVID-19 (a few samples of this study predate the infection). The sample titles of this study are shuffled in the database, so cell type and time point are left out; the donor was told from shared clones. Sequencing input: PBMCs or a T cell subset sorted from them (not recorded which). The CDR3 protein: CASSLRQGDEKLFF. Here is the DNA: TGTGCCAGCAGTTTACGGCAGGGGGATGAAAAACTGTTTTTT.